This T cell receptor beta chain appears in the sequencing data of a study of blood T cell repertoires in COVID-19. The CDR3 has 17 residues. Germline CDR1 reads MNHEY; CDR2 reads SMNVEV (reference sequence). V gave up 1 base and J gave up 0 bases, with 15 bases separating them. The assay was immunoSEQ multiplex PCR, and TCRdb's table has in-frame clones only and misses some. This sample has some 200,000 clones, with 70% to 90% found just once. The clonotype was recovered from a man in his 60s with COVID-19, enrolled during active disease. This rearrangement joins TRBV27 to TRBJ1-1; tentative D call: TRBD1 (5 bases). The sample was peripheral blood. This CDR3 is CASSLFSLRQMNTEAFF. The CDR3 DNA follows: TGTGCCAGCAGTTTATTCTCCCTTCGACAGATGAACACTGAAGCTTTCTTT.